This T cell receptor beta chain appears in the sequencing data of a study of blood T cell repertoires in COVID-19. Across the study: Samples came from the United States, Italy and Spain, spanning acute and convalescent COVID-19. From T cells, B-cell-depleted T cells, or PBMCs came the material, which was cDNA or gDNA.

Source study methods: By means of reference gene primer amplification, nucleated cell counts were estimated. The data were produced by immunoSEQ multiplex PCR, yet TCRdb's version contains in-frame clones alone and is incomplete. V, J and clone size are those of that table, while D and trimming were read from the DNA. This table has roughly 130,000 clones, around four fifths appearing once. This clone was seen only once. The CDR3 has 12 amino acids. The germline V and J ends were trimmed by 6 bases and 8 bases, with 13 bases remaining between them. The sample taken for sequencing was peripheral blood. The chain recombines TRBV12-3 or TRBV12-4 with TRBJ1-2, with D perhaps TRBD1 (5 bases). The sequence came from a man aged 40-50 years with active or convalescent COVID-19. CDR3 in amino acids: CASSSTRVGYTF. In DNA form, the CDR3 reads TGTGCCAGCAGCTCTACCAGGGTCGGCTACACCTTC.